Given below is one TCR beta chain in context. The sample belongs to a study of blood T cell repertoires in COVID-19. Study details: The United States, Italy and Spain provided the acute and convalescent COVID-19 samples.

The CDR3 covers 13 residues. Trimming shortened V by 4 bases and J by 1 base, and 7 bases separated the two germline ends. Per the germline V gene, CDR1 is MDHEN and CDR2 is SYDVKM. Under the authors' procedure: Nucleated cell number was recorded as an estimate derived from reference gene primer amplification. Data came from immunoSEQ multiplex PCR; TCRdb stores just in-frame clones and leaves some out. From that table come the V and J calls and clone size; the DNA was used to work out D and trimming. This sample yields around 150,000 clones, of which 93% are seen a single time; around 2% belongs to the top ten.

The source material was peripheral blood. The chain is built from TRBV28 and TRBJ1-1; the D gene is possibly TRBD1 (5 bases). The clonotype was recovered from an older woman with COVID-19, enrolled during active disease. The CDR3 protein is CASSSTGNTEAFF. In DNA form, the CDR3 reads TGTGCCAGCAGTTCAACAGGGAACACTGAAGCTTTCTTT. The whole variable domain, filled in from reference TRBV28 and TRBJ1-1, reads DVKVTQSSRYLVKRTGEKVFLECVQDMDHENMFWYRQDPGLGLRLIYFSYDVKMKEKGDIPEGYSVSREKKERFSLILESASTNQTSMYLCASSSTGNTEAFFGQGTRLTVV.